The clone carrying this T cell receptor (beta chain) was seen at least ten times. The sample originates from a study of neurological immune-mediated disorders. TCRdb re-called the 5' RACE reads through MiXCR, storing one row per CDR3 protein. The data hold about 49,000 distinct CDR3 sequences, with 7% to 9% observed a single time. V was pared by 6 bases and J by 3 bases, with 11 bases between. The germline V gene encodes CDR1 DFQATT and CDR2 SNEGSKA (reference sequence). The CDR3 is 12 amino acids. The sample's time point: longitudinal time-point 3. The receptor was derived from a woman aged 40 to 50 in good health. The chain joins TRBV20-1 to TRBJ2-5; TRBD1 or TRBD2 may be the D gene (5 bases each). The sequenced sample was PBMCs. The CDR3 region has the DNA TGCAGTGCCGGGACGCAGAAAGAGACCCAGTACTTC. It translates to CSAGTQKETQYF.